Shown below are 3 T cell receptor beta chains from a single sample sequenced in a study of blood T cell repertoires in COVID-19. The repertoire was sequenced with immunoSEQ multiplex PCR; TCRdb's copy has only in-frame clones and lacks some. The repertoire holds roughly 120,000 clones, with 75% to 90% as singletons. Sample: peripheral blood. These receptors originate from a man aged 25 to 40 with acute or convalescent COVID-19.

The CDR3 coding sequence is TGTGCCAGTAGGGACCGGGACAGGGGGCGAGGACAGCCCCAGCATTTT. This sequence encodes CASRDRDRGRGQPQHF. V usage is TRBV19 and J usage is TRBJ1-5, with 12 bases identical to TRBD1. Germline CDR1 reads LNHDA; CDR2 reads SQIVND (reference sequence). The CDR3 loop spans 16 amino acids. The junction had 10 bases not matched to a gene; V was cut back by 6 bases and J by 7 bases. Together with reference TRBV19 and TRBJ1-5, the CDR3 gives the full variable domain: DGGITQSPKYLFRKEGQNVTLSCEQNLNHDAMYWYRQDPGQGLRLIYYSQIVNDFQKGDIAEGYSVSREKKESFPLTVTSAQKNPTAFYLCASRDRDRGRGQPQHFGDGTRLSIL.

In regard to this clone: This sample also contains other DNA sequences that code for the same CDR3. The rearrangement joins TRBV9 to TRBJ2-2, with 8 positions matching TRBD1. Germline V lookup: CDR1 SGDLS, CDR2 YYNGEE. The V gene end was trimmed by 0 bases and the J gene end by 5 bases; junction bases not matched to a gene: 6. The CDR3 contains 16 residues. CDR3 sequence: CASSVAGGEWTGELFF. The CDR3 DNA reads TGTGCCAGCAGCGTAGCAGGGGGCGAATGGACCGGGGAGCTGTTTTTT. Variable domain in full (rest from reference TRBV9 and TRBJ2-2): DSGVTQTPKHLITATGQRVTLRCSPRSGDLSVYWYQQSLDQGLQFLIQYYNGEERAKGNILERFSAQQFPDLHSELNLSSLELGDSALYFCASSVAGGEWTGELFFGEGSRLTVL.

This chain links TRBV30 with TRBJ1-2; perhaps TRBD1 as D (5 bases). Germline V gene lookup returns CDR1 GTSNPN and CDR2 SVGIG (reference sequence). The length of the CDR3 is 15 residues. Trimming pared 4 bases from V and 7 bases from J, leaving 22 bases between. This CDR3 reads CAWTPAGRGYGGYTF. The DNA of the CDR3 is TGTGCCTGGACCCCCGCAGGTCGGGGGTACGGTGGCTACACCTTC.